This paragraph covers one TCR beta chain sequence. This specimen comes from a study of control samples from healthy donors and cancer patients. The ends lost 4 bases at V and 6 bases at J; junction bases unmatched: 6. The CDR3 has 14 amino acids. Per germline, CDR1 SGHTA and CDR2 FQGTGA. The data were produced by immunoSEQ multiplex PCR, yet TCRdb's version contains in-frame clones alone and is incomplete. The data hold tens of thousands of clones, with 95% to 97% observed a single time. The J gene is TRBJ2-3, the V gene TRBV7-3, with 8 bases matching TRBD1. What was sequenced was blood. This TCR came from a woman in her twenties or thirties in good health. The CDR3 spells CASSSDRGADTQYF. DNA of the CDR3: TGTGCCAGCAGCTCCGACAGGGGAGCCGATACGCAGTATTTT.